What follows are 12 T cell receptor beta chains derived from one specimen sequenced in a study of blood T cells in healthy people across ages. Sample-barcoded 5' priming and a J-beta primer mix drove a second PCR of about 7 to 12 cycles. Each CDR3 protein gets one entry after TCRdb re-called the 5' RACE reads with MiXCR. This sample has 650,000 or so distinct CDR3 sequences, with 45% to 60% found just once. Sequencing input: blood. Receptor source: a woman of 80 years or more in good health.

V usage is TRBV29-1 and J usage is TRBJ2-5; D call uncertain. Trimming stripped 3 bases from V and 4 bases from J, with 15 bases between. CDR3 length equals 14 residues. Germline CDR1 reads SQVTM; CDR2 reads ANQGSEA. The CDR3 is CSVDKSGLGETQYF. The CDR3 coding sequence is TGCAGCGTTGATAAGTCCGGCCTGGGAGAGACCCAGTACTTC.

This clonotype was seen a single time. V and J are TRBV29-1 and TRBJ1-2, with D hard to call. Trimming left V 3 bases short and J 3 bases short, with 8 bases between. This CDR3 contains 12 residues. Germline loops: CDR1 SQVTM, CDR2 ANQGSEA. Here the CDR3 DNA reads TGCAGCGTTGAGGTCGAACACTATGGCTACACCTTC. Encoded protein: CSVEVEHYGYTF.

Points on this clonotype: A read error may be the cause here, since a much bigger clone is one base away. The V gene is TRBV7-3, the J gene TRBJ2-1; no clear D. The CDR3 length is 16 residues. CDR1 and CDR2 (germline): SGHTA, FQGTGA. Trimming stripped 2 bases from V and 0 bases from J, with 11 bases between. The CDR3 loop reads CASSLSSFSSYNEQFF. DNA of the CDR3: TGTGCCAGCAGCTTATCCTCATTCAGCTCCTACAATGAGCAGTTCTTC. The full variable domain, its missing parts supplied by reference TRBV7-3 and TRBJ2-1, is GAGVSQTPSNKVTEKGKYVELRCDPISGHTALYWYRQSLGQGPEFLIYFQGTGAADDSGLPNDRFFAVRPEGSVSTLKIQRTERGDSAVYLCASSLSSFSSYNEQFFGPGTRLTVL.

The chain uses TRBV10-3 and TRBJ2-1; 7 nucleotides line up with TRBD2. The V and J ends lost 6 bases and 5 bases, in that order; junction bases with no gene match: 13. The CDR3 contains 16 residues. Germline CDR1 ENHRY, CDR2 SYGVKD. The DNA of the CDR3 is TGTGCCATCAGCTCGCCCCCCGCGGGAGTGAACAATGAGCAGTTCTTC. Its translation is CAISSPPAGVNNEQFF.

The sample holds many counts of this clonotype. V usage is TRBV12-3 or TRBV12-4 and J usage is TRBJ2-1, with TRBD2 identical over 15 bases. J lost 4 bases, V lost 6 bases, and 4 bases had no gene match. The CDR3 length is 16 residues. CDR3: CASRRTSGGGYNEQFF. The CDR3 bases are TGTGCCAGCAGACGGACTAGCGGGGGGGGTTACAATGAGCAGTTCTTC.

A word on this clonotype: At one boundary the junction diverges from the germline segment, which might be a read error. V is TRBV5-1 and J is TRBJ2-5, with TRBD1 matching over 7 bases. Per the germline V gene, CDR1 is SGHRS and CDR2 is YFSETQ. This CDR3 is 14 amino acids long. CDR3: CASNLQGNQETQYF. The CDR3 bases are TGCGCCAGCAACTTACAGGGGAACCAGGAGACCCAGTACTTC.

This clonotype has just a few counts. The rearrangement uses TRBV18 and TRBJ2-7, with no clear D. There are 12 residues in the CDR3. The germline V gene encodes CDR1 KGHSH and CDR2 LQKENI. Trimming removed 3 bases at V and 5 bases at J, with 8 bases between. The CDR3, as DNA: TGTGCCAGCTCACCCGGGTCGCACGAGCAGTACTTC. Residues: CASSPGSHEQYF.

This chain's CDR3 is CASSVADRYFAGELFF. For the CDR3, the DNA is TGTGCCAGCAGCGTAGCCGACAGATACTTCGCCGGGGAGCTGTTTTTT. V is TRBV9 and J is TRBJ2-2; possible D gene TRBD1, 5 bases. The germline V gene encodes CDR1 SGDLS and CDR2 YYNGEE. The CDR3 loop spans 16 amino acids. Trimming shortened V by 0 bases and J by 6 bases, and 15 bases separated the two germline ends.

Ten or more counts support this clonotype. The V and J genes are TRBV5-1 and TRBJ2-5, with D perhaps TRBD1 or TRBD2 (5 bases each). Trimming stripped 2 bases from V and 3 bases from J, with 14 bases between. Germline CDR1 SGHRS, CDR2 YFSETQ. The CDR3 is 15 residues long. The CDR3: CASSFLGTDEETQYF. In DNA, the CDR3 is TGCGCCAGCAGCTTCCTTGGGACGGATGAAGAGACCCAGTACTTC.

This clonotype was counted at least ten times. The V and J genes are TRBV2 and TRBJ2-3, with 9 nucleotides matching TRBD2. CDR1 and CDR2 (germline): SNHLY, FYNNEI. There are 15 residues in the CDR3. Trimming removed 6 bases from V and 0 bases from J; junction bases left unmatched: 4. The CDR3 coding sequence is TGTGCCAGCAGGGCTAGCGGGACTAGCACAGATACGCAGTATTTT. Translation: CASRASGTSTDTQYF.

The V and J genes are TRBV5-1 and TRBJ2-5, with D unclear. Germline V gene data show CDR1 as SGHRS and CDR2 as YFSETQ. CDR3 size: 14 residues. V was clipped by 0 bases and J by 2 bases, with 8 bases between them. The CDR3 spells CASSLAELQETQYF. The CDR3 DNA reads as TGCGCCAGCAGCTTGGCAGAGCTGCAAGAGACCCAGTACTTC.

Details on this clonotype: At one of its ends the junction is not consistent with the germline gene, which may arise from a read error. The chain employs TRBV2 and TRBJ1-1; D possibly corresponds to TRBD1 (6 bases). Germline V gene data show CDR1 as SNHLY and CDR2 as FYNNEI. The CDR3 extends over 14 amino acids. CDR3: CASSSGGMNTVAFF. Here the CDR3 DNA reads TGTGCCAGCTCCTCGGGGGGCATGAACACTGTAGCTTTCTTT.